These T cell receptor beta chains were read from a single sample in a study of CD8 T cells in ankylosing spondylitis. MiXCR was run by TCRdb on the 5' RACE reads, yielding one entry per CDR3 protein. The sample shows about 69,000 distinct CDR3 sequences, approximately 5.3% of them seen only once. Input material: blood, either unsorted or a sorted T cell fraction (not recorded which). The receptors here all came from a male donor with ankylosing spondylitis or in good health (not recorded which). The CDR3 runs from the conserved cysteine through the conserved F or W. D genes are given only for firm matches. Only part of the rows carry a size: once, few, many, or a class if the clone is expanded.

CDR3 length: 18
J gene: TRBJ2-1
clone size: few
V gene: TRBV11-2
D gene: TRBD2
CDR3 DNA: TGTGCCAGCAGCTCCCCGGGACTAGCGGGGGGCCGTGGCGATGAGCAGTTCTTC
CDR3 protein: CASSSPGLAGGRGDEQFF

CDR3 length: 16
J gene: TRBJ2-7
clone size: many
V gene: TRBV11-2
D gene: NA
CDR3 DNA: TGTGCCAGCAGCTTAGCGGGCAGGGGAGAGTCCTACGAGCAGTACTTC
CDR3 protein: CASSLAGRGESYEQYF

CDR3 length: 14
J gene: TRBJ2-1
clone size: many
V gene: TRBV5-1
D gene: TRBD2
CDR3 DNA: TGCGCCAGCAGCTTACAAGCGGGGGAAAATGAGCAGTTCTTC
CDR3 protein: CASSLQAGENEQFF

CDR3 length: 16
J gene: TRBJ2-5
clone size: many
V gene: TRBV25-1
D gene: TRBD2
CDR3 DNA: TGTGCCAGCAGTGAAGTCGGGACTAGCATTCCGAAGACCCAGTACTTC
CDR3 protein: CASSEVGTSIPKTQYF

CDR3 length: 17
J gene: TRBJ2-1
clone size: many
V gene: TRBV18
D gene: TRBD2
CDR3 DNA: TGTGCCAGCTCACCACCGATTTCGGGGGGGCGGAACAATGAGCAGTTCTTC
CDR3 protein: CASSPPISGGRNNEQFF

CDR3 length: 14
J gene: TRBJ2-7
clone size: many
V gene: TRBV30
D gene: TRBD1
CDR3 DNA: TGTGCCTGGAGTCCGGGACAGGTCACCTACGAGCAGTACTTC
CDR3 protein: CAWSPGQVTYEQYF

CDR3 length: 14
J gene: TRBJ2-7
clone size: many
V gene: TRBV12-3/TRBV12-4
D gene: NA
CDR3 DNA: TGTGCCAGCAGTTGGCTTGTTCGGGACACCGAGCAGTACTTC
CDR3 protein: CASSWLVRDTEQYF

CDR3 length: 11
J gene: TRBJ1-5
clone size: many
V gene: TRBV28
D gene: NA
CDR3 DNA: TGTGCCAGCAGTTTAGATCTGCCCCAGCATTTT
CDR3 protein: CASSLDLPQHF

CDR3 length: 14
J gene: TRBJ1-2
clone size: NA
V gene: TRBV5-1
D gene: NA
CDR3 DNA: TGCGCCAGCAGCTTGGGACAGTTCGACTATGGCTACACCTTC
CDR3 protein: CASSLGQFDYGYTF

CDR3 length: 14
J gene: TRBJ1-2
clone size: many
V gene: TRBV5-6
D gene: TRBD1
CDR3 DNA: TGTGCCAGCAGCTGGGACAGGGCTAACTATGGCTACACCTTC
CDR3 protein: CASSWDRANYGYTF

CDR3 length: 15
J gene: TRBJ1-4
clone size: many
V gene: TRBV5-1
D gene: NA
CDR3 DNA: TGCGCCAGCAGCTTGGAGCAGTCGAGGACGGGAAAACTGTTTTTT
CDR3 protein: CASSLEQSRTGKLFF

CDR3 length: 14
J gene: TRBJ1-6
clone size: many
V gene: TRBV27
D gene: NA
CDR3 DNA: TGTGCCAGCAGTTTACAGGGTATTAATTCACCCCTCCACTTT
CDR3 protein: CASSLQGINSPLHF

CDR3 length: 16
J gene: TRBJ2-2
clone size: few
V gene: TRBV19
D gene: NA
CDR3 DNA: TGTGCCAGTTCGCAGCCAACAGGGTGGGGGGCCGGGGAGCTGTTTTTT
CDR3 protein: CASSQPTGWGAGELFF

CDR3 length: 16
J gene: TRBJ2-5
clone size: many
V gene: TRBV24-1
D gene: TRBD1
CDR3 DNA: TGTGCCACCAGTGATCTACCCGGGACAGGCCAAGAGACCCAGTACTTC
CDR3 protein: CATSDLPGTGQETQYF